One and the same sample provided the 31 T cell receptor beta chains below, sequenced in a study of esophageal squamous cell carcinoma under preoperative chemotherapy. TCRdb passed the PCR reads through MiXCR, listing each CDR3 protein once. The sample has around 15,000 distinct CDR3 sequences; 60% are singletons. Regarding time point: before preoperative PTX-NDP chemotherapy. The sample was collected from a patient given preoperative chemotherapy. These receptors were obtained from a human donor with esophageal squamous cell carcinoma. The donor label of this sample is uncertain.

This clonotype occurred once. The V call is TRBV27, the J call TRBJ2-5; TRBD1 or TRBD2 may be the D gene (6 bases each). V lost 5 bases to trimming and J lost 9 bases, with 19 bases between them. CDR3 length equals 14 residues. The germline V gene has CDR1 MNHEY and CDR2 SMNVEV (reference sequence). The CDR3 nucleotides read TGTGCCAGCAGTCAAGGGGGGAACGGGGACGCCCAGTACTTC. Translated: CASSQGGNGDAQYF.

There are many counts of this clonotype. V and J are TRBV6-1 and TRBJ2-7; the D gene could be TRBD1 or TRBD2 (5 bases each). The length of the CDR3 is 14 residues. From germline, CDR1 is MNHNS and CDR2 SASEGT. V lost 9 bases and J lost 0, with 15 bases in between. The CDR3 region is CASSEGQPSYEQYF. The CDR3 coding sequence is TGTGCCAGTTCCGAGGGGCAGCCCTCCTACGAGCAGTACTTC.

The rearrangement links TRBV11-3 to TRBJ2-5, with D possibly matching TRBD1 (5 bases). Germline-derived CDR1 and CDR2 are SGHNT and YENEEA. The CDR3 spans 13 residues. V was pared by 3 bases and J by 2 bases, with 7 bases between. CDR3 coding DNA: TGTGCCAGCAGCTTGACAGTGCAAGAGACCCAGTACTTC. This sequence encodes CASSLTVQETQYF. Looking up the rest from reference TRBV11-3 and TRBJ2-5 gives the full variable domain: EAGVVQSPRYKIIEKKQPVAFWCNPISGHNTLYWYLQNLGQGPELLIRYENEEAVDDSQLPKDRFSAERLKGVDSTLKIQPAELGDSAVYLCASSLTVQETQYFGPGTRLLVL.

This clonotype appeared once. This chain joins TRBV6-5 and TRBJ2-1, with a possible D match to TRBD1 (6 bases). The germline CDR1 and CDR2 sequences are MNHEY and SVGAGI. V gave up 3 bases and J gave up 8 bases, with 14 bases separating them. The CDR3 sequence is 14 residues long. The CDR3: CASSYRGSSHEQFF. The DNA of the CDR3 is TGTGCCAGCAGTTATAGGGGGTCCTCCCATGAGCAGTTCTTC.

The chain links TRBV10-3 to TRBJ2-4; D uncertain. Near its end, the DNA agrees better with TRBJ2-5, so the J call may be wrong. CDR3 length equals 14 residues. Germline values: CDR1 ENHRY, CDR2 SYGVKD. Here the CDR3 DNA reads TGTGCGGGCGTAGGCGGCCAGGAAGGGGAGACCCAGTACTTC. This codes for CAGVGGQEGETQYF.

This clonotype was counted a few times. DNA for the CDR3: TGTGTCAGAATTGTAGCGGGAGAGAACAATGAGCAGTTCTTC. Protein product: CVRIVAGENNEQFF. This rearrangement joins TRBV11-3 to TRBJ2-1, with 9 nucleotides matching TRBD2. The CDR3 is 14 residues long. CDR1 is SGHNT and CDR2 is YENEEA in the germline V gene.

This clonotype came up a few times. This rearrangement joins TRBV6-1 to TRBJ2-2, with D possibly matching TRBD2 (6 bases). The CDR3 is 16 amino acids. Germline V gives CDR1 MNHNS, CDR2 SASEGT. Trimming stripped 6 bases from V and 4 bases from J, with 18 bases between. CDR3 in amino acids: CASSSRPGTSTGELFF. Here the CDR3 DNA reads TGTGCCAGCAGCTCCCGGCCAGGGACTTCCACCGGGGAGCTGTTTTTT.

On this clonotype itself: A read error may account for a junction end that differs from germline. CDR3: CASSFRMVGAKNIQYF. The CDR3 DNA follows: TGTGCCAGCAGCTTCCGGATGGTGGGAGCCAAAAACATTCAGTATTTC. The chain is built from TRBV7-2 and TRBJ2-4; D might be TRBD2 (5 bases). Germline values: CDR1 SGHTA, CDR2 FQGNSA. There are 16 residues in the CDR3. Together with reference TRBV7-2 and TRBJ2-4, the CDR3 gives the full variable domain: GAGVSQSPSNKVTEKGKDVELRCDPISGHTALYWYRQSLGQGLEFLIYFQGNSAPDKSGLPSDRFSAERTGGSVSTLTIQRTQQEDSAVYLCASSFRMVGAKNIQYFGAGTRLSVL.

The V call is TRBV6-1, the J call TRBJ2-1, with 10 bases matching TRBD2. The better agreement between TRBJ2-7 and the DNA end casts doubt on the J call. Per germline, CDR1 MNHNS and CDR2 SASEGT. This CDR3 has 18 residues. CDR3 bases: TGTGCCAGCAGTCTTCTTTCTCTAGCGGGAGTTATTTTCTACGAGCAGTACTTC. This gives the protein CASSLLSLAGVIFYEQYF.

This clonotype occurred a few times. V and J are TRBV12-3 or TRBV12-4 and TRBJ2-7; the match to TRBD1 covers 10 bases. V shed 6 bases, J shed 7 bases, and the junction held 3 bases outside the gene matches. This CDR3 is 12 amino acids long. CDR3 protein: CASRGTGEEQYF. In DNA form, the CDR3 reads TGTGCCAGCAGAGGGACAGGGGAAGAGCAGTACTTC.

Concerning this clonotype: One end of the junction fails to match germline, which may point to a read error. V gene TRBV12-3 or TRBV12-4 combines with J gene TRBJ2-2; D possibly uses TRBD1 or TRBD2 (6 bases each). The CDR3 has 24 residues. CDR3 sequence: CASSLSLQAGVASEHGMSTEELFF. The CDR3 DNA reads TGTGCCAGCAGTTTGTCCCTACAGGCAGGGGTGGCTAGCGAGCACGGTATGAGCACCGAGGAGCTGTTTTTT.

V gene TRBV6-1 combines with J gene TRBJ2-2; no reliable D call. The J call is doubtful: the DNA matches TRBJ2-3 better. Germline assignment: CDR1 MNHNS and CDR2 SASEGT. The CDR3 extends over 14 amino acids. CDR3 loop: CASSLGVSTGAQYF. The CDR3 coding sequence is TGTGCCAGCAGCCTGGGTGTGAGCACCGGTGCGCAGTATTTT.

The V gene is TRBV20-1, the J gene TRBJ2-1, with 12 bases that match TRBD2. The DNA matches TRBJ2-5 better at its end, which makes the J call doubtful. Per the germline V gene, CDR1 is DFQATT and CDR2 is SNEGSKA (reference sequence). The CDR3 is 14 residues long. CDR3 amino acids: CSGSSGGAQETQYF. CDR3 nucleotide sequence: TGCAGTGGCTCTAGCGGGGGGGCCCAAGAGACCCAGTACTTC.

This chain joins TRBV6-1 and TRBJ2-1; 7 bases match TRBD1. There are 15 residues in the CDR3. Germline V gives CDR1 MNHNS, CDR2 SASEGT. V lost 1 base and J lost 6; bases outside the gene matches: 6. The CDR3 DNA follows: TGTGCCAGCAGTGAAGGACAGGGAGAGGGCAATGAGCAGTTCTTC. Its translation: CASSEGQGEGNEQFF.

V and J are TRBV6-1 and TRBJ2-2; a weak D match, TRBD1 (5 bases). The germline V gene encodes CDR1 MNHNS and CDR2 SASEGT. The V and J ends lost 6 bases and 8 bases respectively, with 16 bases between them. CDR3 length equals 14 residues. In DNA form, the CDR3 reads TGTGCCAGCAGCCAGGACACCTCCCCTGGGGAGCTGTTTTTT. It encodes CASSQDTSPGELFF.

The CDR3 nucleotides read TGTGCCAGCAGTGCCGGACTAGCGGGAGATGAGCAGTTCTTC. It codes for CASSAGLAGDEQFF. The chain combines TRBV6-4 with TRBJ2-1; 13 nucleotides match TRBD2. Trimming at V came to 4 bases and at J to 8 bases, leaving 2 bases not matched to a gene. This CDR3 has 14 residues. The germline gives CDR1 MRHNA, CDR2 SNTAGT.

Judged by abundance, this clonotype is medium-sized (0.01 to 0.1%). The V gene is TRBV11-2, the J gene TRBJ2-5; tentative D call: TRBD2 (6 bases). The germline V gene encodes CDR1 SGHAT and CDR2 FQNNGV. V was cut by 3 bases and J by 2 bases, with 10 bases left in between. This CDR3 has 14 residues. DNA for the CDR3: TGTGCCAGCAGCTTCGGGGGAGGTCAAGAGACCCAGTACTTC. Translation gives CASSFGGGQETQYF.

This clonotype has only a few counts. The chain combines TRBV6-1 with TRBJ2-4, with 7 nucleotides matching TRBD2. The CDR3 sequence is 14 residues long. Looked up from germline, CDR1 is MNHNS and CDR2 is SASEGT. Germline trimming cut 5 bases from V and 0 bases from J; bases unmatched to any gene: 1. The CDR3 sequence: CASSSGIAKNIQYF. The DNA of the CDR3 is TGTGCCAGCAGTAGCGGGATAGCCAAAAACATTCAGTACTTC.

V usage is TRBV7-6 and J usage is TRBJ2-1; the match to TRBD2 covers 12 bases. This CDR3 has 17 amino acids. Trimming at V came to 1 base and at J to 3 bases, leaving 4 bases not matched to a gene. CDR1 and CDR2 from the germline V gene are SGHVS and FNYEAQ. In DNA form, the CDR3 reads TGTGCCAGCAGCTTAGGGGGACTAGCGGGCTACTACAATGAGCAGTTCTTC. The encoded protein is CASSLGGLAGYYNEQFF.

Of note for this clonotype: The germline gene is not matched at one end of the junction; a read error may be the cause. The rearrangement uses TRBV6-4 and TRBJ2-4; D assignment may be TRBD1 or TRBD2 (5 bases each). The CDR3 length is 15 residues. Germline loops: CDR1 MRHNA, CDR2 SNTAGT. The CDR3 DNA is TGTGCCGGGGGTGACGGTGGCGGTGGCCAAGAGACGCAGTATTTC. Protein: CAGGDGGGGQETQYF.

On this clonotype: A read error may account for a junction end that differs from germline. The J gene is TRBJ2-3, the V gene TRBV6-4; D perhaps matches TRBD2 (7 bases). The CDR3 is 15 residues long. The germline V gene encodes CDR1 MRHNA and CDR2 SNTAGT. CDR3 amino acids: CASSEGRGGKNTQYF. CDR3 nucleotides: TGTGCCAGCAGTGAGGGTAGGGGGGGCAAAAATACGCAGTATTTC.

CDR3 coding DNA: TGTGCCAGCAGCCCTGGCTGGGAGGGAGATACGCAGTATTTT. As protein: CASSPGWEGDTQYF. J is TRBJ2-3 and V is TRBV6-1, with 7 bases fitting TRBD2. The J segment lost 5 bases and the V segment lost 6 bases, leaving 8 bases of the junction unmatched. Germline loops: CDR1 MNHNS, CDR2 SASEGT. The length of the CDR3 is 14 residues.

Remarks on this clonotype: The junction shows a germline mismatch at one end, possibly a read error. The chain couples TRBV6-1 to TRBJ2-3; possibly TRBD2 for D (7 bases). Germline CDR1 is MNHNS and CDR2 is SASEGT. CDR3 length equals 16 residues. CDR3 sequence reads: CASRGNGGRGPDTQYF. CDR3 in DNA: TGTGCCAGCAGGGGGAACGGGGGGCGCGGGCCAGATACGCAGTATTTC.

With respect to this clonotype: Compared with germline, one end of the junction differs, possibly owing to a read error. The chain carries TRBV6-1 and TRBJ2-4, with TRBD1 identical over 9 bases. This CDR3 comprises 16 residues. Germline CDR1 and CDR2: MNHNS and SASEGT. CDR3 bases: TGTGCCAGCCGTGAAGGGGGACAGGGAGCCAAAGACACTCAGTATTTC. This codes for CASREGGQGAKDTQYF.

Regarding this clonotype: At one end the junction does not follow the germline gene, possibly because of a read error. The chain is built from TRBV12-3 or TRBV12-4 and TRBJ2-4, with 9 bases lining up with TRBD2. The CDR3 length is 13 residues. Here the CDR3 reads CGSGGPGQEIQYF. The CDR3 bases are TGTGGCAGCGGGGGGCCTGGCCAAGAGATCCAGTACTTC.

The CDR3: CASSQGARNEQFF. The CDR3 DNA is TGTGCCAGCAGCCAGGGGGCGCGCAACGAGCAGTTCTTC. The rearrangement uses TRBV12-3 or TRBV12-4 and TRBJ2-3; the match to TRBD1 covers 8 bases. The DNA end is more similar to TRBJ2-1, so the J call may be wrong. The CDR3 spans 13 residues.

As regards this clonotype: An end of the junction differs from the germline gene, which may be a read error. The J gene is TRBJ2-2, the V gene TRBV6-1, with D uncertain. The germline CDR1 and CDR2 sequences are MNHNS and SASEGT. The CDR3 extends over 15 amino acids. CDR3 loop: CASRTEPVSTEELFF. The CDR3 DNA sequence: TGTGCCAGCAGAACCGAACCTGTGAGCACCGAGGAGCTGTTTTTT.

This rearrangement joins TRBV7-2 to TRBJ2-5, with 13 bases aligning to TRBD2. Germline CDR1 SGHTA, CDR2 FQGNSA. J was trimmed by 11 bases and V by 0 bases; bases with no gene match: 12. This CDR3 region has 17 residues. The CDR3 DNA is TGTGCCAGCAGCTTAGCGCGGACTAGCGGGGGTGATAATGAGCAGTACTTC. Translating it yields CASSLARTSGGDNEQYF. The whole variable domain, remainder taken from reference TRBV7-2 and TRBJ2-5, is GAGVSQSPSNKVTEKGKDVELRCDPISGHTALYWYRQSLGQGLEFLIYFQGNSAPDKSGLPSDRFSAERTGGSVSTLTIQRTQQEDSAVYLCASSLARTSGGDNEQYFGPGTRLLVL.

V and J are TRBV6-1 and TRBJ2-4; 9 nucleotides line up with TRBD2. The last part of the DNA fits TRBJ2-5 better; the J call may be wrong. This CDR3 region has 14 residues. Germline CDR1 MNHNS, CDR2 SASEGT. The CDR3 region is CAGRGCGGGKTQYF. The CDR3 DNA reads as TGTGCGGGCAGGGGGTGCGGGGGGGGAAAGACCCAGTACTTC.

The chain couples TRBV6-1 to TRBJ2-1; D is perhaps TRBD1 (5 bases). The end of the DNA aligns better with TRBJ2-7, so the J call may be wrong. The CDR3 loop spans 13 amino acids. The germline CDR1 and CDR2 sequences are MNHNS and SASEGT. CDR3 in amino acids: CASSEGGDSQQYF. CDR3 DNA: TGTGCCAGCAGTGAAGGGGGCGACAGTCAGCAGTACTTC.

This sequence joins TRBV6-1 and TRBJ2-2, with unresolved D. TRBJ2-3 explains the end of the DNA better; the J call may be wrong. This CDR3 has 15 residues. Per the germline V gene, CDR1 is MNHNS and CDR2 is SASEGT. The DNA of the CDR3 is TGTGCCAGCAGAACCGAGGCTGTGAGCACAGATACGCAGTATTTT. Its protein product is CASRTEAVSTDTQYF.